What follows are 23 T cell receptor beta chains derived from one specimen sequenced in a study of beta chain features in type 1 diabetes. All of the isolated RNA was reverse transcribed, so expressed TCRB transcripts were sequenced. The data were produced by immunoSEQ multiplex PCR, yet TCRdb's version contains in-frame clones alone and is incomplete. The sample has under 450,000 clones, about 14% seen once. Sequencing was carried out using naive CD4+ T cells from blood. All receptors derive from a man aged 25 to 40 in good health.

This clone showed up just a few times. The chain joins TRBV29-1 to TRBJ2-3; a possible D gene is TRBD1 (6 bases). Trimming took 3 bases from V and 6 from J, leaving 10 bases between them. The CDR3 has 12 residues. The V gene's germline CDR1 is SQVTM and CDR2 ANQGSEA. CDR3 in amino acids: CSVDNRVDTQYF. The CDR3 region has the DNA TGCAGCGTTGATAACAGGGTTGATACGCAGTATTTT.

The rearrangement uses TRBV7-9 and TRBJ1-1; 8 bases map to TRBD1. V was clipped by 5 bases and J by 3 bases; unmatched bases: 8. Germline lookup yields CDR1 SEHNR and CDR2 FQNEAQ (reference sequence). The CDR3 consists of 15 residues. CDR3 region: CASSPTGDHDTEAFF. The DNA for the CDR3 is TGTGCCAGCAGCCCGACAGGGGATCATGACACTGAAGCTTTCTTT.

Only a few counts were recorded for this clone. The rearrangement uses TRBV10-3 and TRBJ1-6; possible D gene TRBD1, 6 bases. V was cut by 3 bases and J by 1 base, with 10 bases left in between. The CDR3 is made up of 16 amino acids. Germline assignment: CDR1 ENHRY and CDR2 SYGVKD. The CDR3 bases are TGTGCCATCAGTGACAGGGGACTATCCTATAATTCACCCCTCCACTTT. Amino acids: CAISDRGLSYNSPLHF.

This chain connects TRBV27 to TRBJ2-2; D is uncertain. Germline loops: CDR1 MNHEY, CDR2 SMNVEV (reference sequence). Trimming took off 0 bases at V and 1 base at J, with 6 bases between the two ends. The CDR3 length is 15 residues. The CDR3 region is CASSLSVLNTGELFF. DNA for the CDR3: TGTGCCAGCAGTTTATCGGTCCTGAACACCGGGGAGCTGTTTTTT.

This clone was seen only a few times. The rearrangement uses TRBV6-6 and TRBJ2-2; D gene unclear. V shed 2 bases and J shed 1 base, with 2 bases lying between them. Germline values: CDR1 MNHNY, CDR2 SVGAGI (reference sequence). The length of the CDR3 is 13 residues. The CDR3 region has the DNA TGTGCCAGCAGTTACGTGAACACCGGGGAGCTGTTTTTT. It specifies CASSYVNTGELFF.

This clone turned up a few times. V and J are TRBV27 and TRBJ2-5; the match to TRBD1 covers 9 bases. V shed 0 bases, J shed 1 base, and the junction held 6 bases outside the gene matches. Germline loops: CDR1 MNHEY, CDR2 SMNVEV (reference sequence). CDR3 length equals 17 residues. The CDR3 protein is CASSLSGQGIGQETQYF. As DNA, the CDR3 is TGTGCCAGCAGTTTATCGGGACAGGGTATAGGCCAAGAGACCCAGTACTTC.

The rearrangement links TRBV27 to TRBJ2-3; no clear D. The V and J ends lost 10 bases and 4 bases respectively, with 21 bases between them. This CDR3 has 15 residues. Germline V gives CDR1 MNHEY, CDR2 SMNVEV (reference sequence). The DNA for the CDR3 is TGTGCCACCCCCCCATTATGGATTAACGCAGATACGCAGTATTTT. Translated: CATPPLWINADTQYF.

The chain employs TRBV27 and TRBJ2-5; 11 bases are shared with TRBD2. Germline V gene lookup returns CDR1 MNHEY and CDR2 SMNVEV (reference sequence). The CDR3 spans 17 residues. Losses at the gene ends were 5 bases for V and 0 bases for J; bases not matched to a gene: 8. The CDR3 DNA sequence: TGTGCCAGCAGTCCCCCTAGCGGGAGGTCGTACCAAGAGACCCAGTACTTC. It codes for CASSPPSGRSYQETQYF.

This clone was found a few times. The gene calls are TRBV27 and TRBJ1-1; the D is unclear. Trimming removed 6 bases at V and 0 bases at J, with 11 bases between. Germline CDR1 MNHEY, CDR2 SMNVEV (reference sequence). The CDR3 runs 14 residues. The CDR3 protein is CASSQISLNTEAFF. The CDR3 DNA reads as TGTGCCAGCAGCCAGATCAGCTTGAACACTGAAGCTTTCTTT.

The rearrangement links TRBV14 to TRBJ2-5; D is uncertain. Trimming shortened V by 3 bases and J by 5 bases, and 7 bases separated the two germline ends. CDR1 and CDR2 (germline): SGHDN, FVKESK. The CDR3 is 12 residues long. CDR3 in DNA: TGTGCCAGCAGCCACACCGCGGAGACCCAGTACTTC. It codes for CASSHTAETQYF.

The rearrangement uses TRBV13 and TRBJ1-6, with D uncertain. Germline V gene data show CDR1 as PRHDT and CDR2 as FYEKMQ (reference sequence). The CDR3 loop spans 16 amino acids. Trimming removed 1 base from V and 0 bases from J, with 7 bases in between. The DNA of the CDR3 is TGTGCCAGCAGCTTAGCGGGGAGCTCCTATAATTCACCCCTCCACTTT. It encodes CASSLAGSSYNSPLHF.

The chain has TRBV20-1 and TRBJ2-1; TRBD2 agrees at 9 bases. The length of the CDR3 is 11 residues. Germline-derived CDR1 and CDR2 are DFQATT and SNEGSKA (reference sequence). Trimming took 6 bases from V and 9 from J; bases not matched to a gene: 3. DNA of the CDR3: TGCAGTGCGGGACTAGCCTCTGAGCAGTTCTTC. This translates into CSAGLASEQFF.

This clone occurred a few times. The V gene is TRBV4-3, the J gene TRBJ2-3; 8 nucleotides line up with TRBD1. CDR3 length equals 15 residues. The V and J ends lost 5 bases and 0 bases, in that order; junction bases with no gene match: 4. Germline V lookup: CDR1 LGHNA, CDR2 YSLEER. The CDR3 DNA follows: TGCGCCAGCAGCTACAGGGGGGCTAGCACAGATACGCAGTATTTT. Translation: CASSYRGASTDTQYF.

A few counts support this clone. V usage is TRBV7-9 and J usage is TRBJ2-7, with D perhaps TRBD2 (5 bases). Germline V gene lookup returns CDR1 SEHNR and CDR2 FQNEAQ (reference sequence). V lost 5 bases, J lost 4 bases, and 12 bases lay in between. This CDR3 is built from 13 residues. The CDR3: CASSAPGVYEQYV. In nucleotides, the CDR3 is TGTGCCAGCAGCGCTCCCGGGGTATACGAGCAGTACGTC.

The rearrangement links TRBV29-1 to TRBJ2-3; D is undetermined. The germline V and J ends were trimmed by 5 bases and 2 bases, with 11 bases remaining between them. This CDR3 is 13 amino acids long. In germline, CDR1 is SQVTM, CDR2 ANQGSEA. The CDR3 DNA is TGCAGCGTTTTAAGGGATGACACAGATACGCAGTATTTT. It yields the protein CSVLRDDTDTQYF.

This clone was seen a few times. The chain couples TRBV9 to TRBJ2-2; TRBD2 might be the D (5 bases). This CDR3 region has 14 residues. Germline V gene data show CDR1 as SGDLS and CDR2 as YYNGEE. Trimming stripped 3 bases from V and 6 bases from J, with 12 bases between. The CDR3 sequence: CASSAELGSGELFF. For the CDR3, the DNA is TGTGCCAGCAGCGCAGAACTAGGGTCCGGGGAGCTGTTTTTT.

The chain uses TRBV5-5 and TRBJ2-3; no reliable D call. Looked up from germline, CDR1 is SGHKS and CDR2 is YYEKEE (reference sequence). CDR3 length equals 14 residues. V shed 6 bases and J shed 0 bases, with 11 bases lying between them. The CDR3 reads CASTHGPSTDTQYF. CDR3 sequence (DNA): TGTGCCAGCACGCATGGGCCCAGCACAGATACGCAGTATTTT.

This clone was found a few times. V and J are TRBV6-5 and TRBJ2-7; 11 bases are a match to TRBD1. Germline V gene lookup returns CDR1 MNHEY and CDR2 SVGAGI. V was pared by 6 bases and J by 4 bases, with 5 bases of the junction left unmatched. This CDR3 has 14 residues. CDR3 DNA sequence: TGTGCCAGCAGCCGGACAGGGGGCAGTTACGAGCAGTACTTC. Translating it yields CASSRTGGSYEQYF.

The chain has TRBV7-9 and TRBJ2-7; 10 positions match TRBD2. Germline CDR1 SEHNR, CDR2 FQNEAQ (reference sequence). V lost 5 bases, J lost 5 bases, and 9 bases stayed unmatched. The CDR3 consists of 15 residues. CDR3 residues: CASSERTSGGDEQYV. CDR3 nucleotide sequence: TGTGCCAGCAGCGAAAGGACTAGCGGAGGGGACGAGCAGTACGTC.

This chain joins TRBV25-1 and TRBJ1-6; D gene uncertain. Germline V gives CDR1 MGHDK, CDR2 SYGVNS. V lost 6 bases and J lost 10, with 19 bases in between. This CDR3 spans 15 amino acids. This CDR3 reads CASRSPWEERSPLHF. In DNA form, the CDR3 reads TGTGCCAGCAGGTCCCCCTGGGAGGAAAGGTCACCCCTCCACTTT.

V usage is TRBV15 and J usage is TRBJ1-2; D unresolved. The length of the CDR3 is 13 residues. The ends were cut back, 3 bases at V and 7 bases at J, with 12 bases in the middle. Per the germline V gene, CDR1 is LNHNV and CDR2 is YYDKDF (reference sequence). The CDR3 protein is CATSRSTSSGYTF. Written as DNA, the CDR3 is TGTGCCACCAGCAGGTCGACATCCTCTGGCTACACCTTC. Drawing the rest from reference TRBV15 and TRBJ1-2, the complete variable domain is DAMVIQNPRYQVTQFGKPVTLSCSQTLNHNVMYWYQQKSSQAPKLLFHYYDKDFNNEADTPDNFQSRRPNTSFCFLDIRSPGLGDTAMYLCATSRSTSSGYTFGSGTRLTVV.

This clone was detected a few times. This chain joins TRBV4-3 and TRBJ1-1, with D unclear. The V gene's germline CDR1 is LGHNA and CDR2 YSLEER. The CDR3 totals 13 residues. V was trimmed by 4 bases and J by 0 bases, leaving 6 bases between them. The CDR3, as DNA: TGCGCCAGCAGCCCTGAGATGAACACTGAAGCTTTCTTT. As protein: CASSPEMNTEAFF.

The rearrangement joins TRBV13 to TRBJ1-6; 8 bases match TRBD1. The V segment lost 1 base and the J segment 7 bases; nucleotides outside the gene matches: 0. Germline V gene lookup returns CDR1 PRHDT and CDR2 FYEKMQ (reference sequence). The CDR3 totals 14 residues. In nucleotides, the CDR3 is TGTGCCAGCAGCTTAGACAGGGGGAATTCACCCCTCCACTTT. Its protein product is CASSLDRGNSPLHF. The variable domain in full, with the rest retrieved from reference TRBV13 and TRBJ1-6, is AAGVIQSPRHLIKEKRETATLKCYPIPRHDTVYWYQQGPGQDPQFLISFYEKMQSDKGSIPDRFSAQQFSDYHSELNMSSLELGDSALYFCASSLDRGNSPLHFGNGTRLTVT.